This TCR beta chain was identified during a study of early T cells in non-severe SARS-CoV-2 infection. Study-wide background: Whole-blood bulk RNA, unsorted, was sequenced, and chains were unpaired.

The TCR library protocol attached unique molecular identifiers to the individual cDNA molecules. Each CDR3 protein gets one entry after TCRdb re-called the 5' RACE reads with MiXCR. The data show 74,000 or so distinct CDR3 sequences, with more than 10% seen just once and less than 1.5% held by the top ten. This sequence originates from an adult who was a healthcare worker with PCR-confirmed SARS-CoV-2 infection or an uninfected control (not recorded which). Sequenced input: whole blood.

CDR3 loop: CASSPPTGGVDEQFF. The CDR3 DNA reads as TGTGCCAGCAGTCCCCCGACGGGGGGTGTCGATGAGCAGTTCTTC. The chain couples TRBV6-2 or TRBV6-3 to TRBJ2-1; 7 bases match TRBD2. Germline values: CDR1 MNHEY, CDR2 SVGEGT. The V and J ends lost 5 bases and 8 bases, in that order; junction bases with no gene match: 12. The CDR3 sequence is 15 residues long.